The clone carrying this T cell receptor (beta chain) came up once. What it binds is not known. The assay was immunoSEQ multiplex PCR, and TCRdb's table has in-frame clones only and misses some. The sample has 70,000 to 100,000 clones, around 86% seen once. This record belongs to a study of OX40 agonist ivuxolimab in advanced cancers. Study results and caveats: The authors did not determine the antigen specificity of the expanded peripheral T cells. CD8+ T cells were the subset that, on average, had more expanded clones than CD4+.

The sequencing used CD4+ or CD8+ T cells sorted from blood, collected in a trial of the OX40 agonist ivuxolimab. The receptor was isolated from an adult with an advanced solid tumor such as melanoma, head and neck, liver or kidney cancer.

The CDR3 here is CATSREASGNPDTQYF. In DNA form, the CDR3 reads TGTGCCACCAGCAGAGAGGCTAGCGGGAATCCAGATACGCAGTATTTT. J is TRBJ2-3 and V is TRBV15, with 9 bases aligning to TRBD2. This CDR3 has 16 amino acids. The trim removed 0 bases at V and 4 bases at J, leaving 5 bases unmatched. From germline, CDR1 is LNHNV and CDR2 YYDKDF (reference sequence). Looking up the rest from reference TRBV15 and TRBJ2-3 gives the full variable domain: DAMVIQNPRYQVTQFGKPVTLSCSQTLNHNVMYWYQQKSSQAPKLLFHYYDKDFNNEADTPDNFQSRRPNTSFCFLDIRSPGLGDTAMYLCATSREASGNPDTQYFGPGTRLTVL.